The clone carrying this T cell receptor (beta chain) was found a few times. The antigen remains undetermined. The data were obtained in a study of response to subunit inactivated influenza vaccine. This CDR3 contains 15 residues. Germline lookup yields CDR1 SGHVS and CDR2 FQNEAQ. After removal of 6 bases from V and 6 bases from J, the junction contained 7 bases not matched to a gene. The study, taken as a whole, reports: Authors suggested each seasonal flu vaccination may recruit only limited numbers of new T cells.

MiXCR was run by TCRdb on the RT-PCR reads, yielding one entry per CDR3 protein. Here the sample spans about 190,000 distinct CDR3 sequences, approximately 14% being singletons. Source: CD8+ T cells sorted from PBMCs, taken 4 to 6 days after vaccination. This sequence was found in a man in his fifties or sixties who received an inactivated influenza vaccine. This chain uses TRBV7-8 with TRBJ1-5; TRBD1 matches 11 bases. The CDR3: CASSPGTGGIQPQHF. CDR3 DNA: TGTGCCAGCAGTCCCGGGACAGGGGGAATTCAGCCCCAGCATTTT.